The subject of this entry is one TCR beta chain. Its antigen remains unknown. The sample comes from a study of T cell responses to AZD1222 COVID-19 vaccine. Second-dose recipients at about 4 or about 12 weeks were treated as one pooled group. This table comes from immunoSEQ multiplex PCR, and its TCRdb copy is limited to in-frame clones, with some not included. The table records 65,000 to 100,000 clones, almost 90% of them present only once. The CDR3 has 17 residues. With 5 bases removed from V and 0 bases from J, the gap between germline ends came to 14 bases. Germline V gene lookup returns CDR1 SEHNR and CDR2 FQNEAQ (reference sequence). Study findings and constraints: The number of AZD1222 recipients seropositive at baseline was only 5 to 7. In the spike-specific TCR repertoire, nearly half reportedly target unmutated variant regions. Vaccine-related CD4 TCRs covered spike, predominating at 160-218 and 743-854.

The sample was peripheral blood, taken 28 days after the second AZD1222 dose. This receptor was taken from an adult who received the AZD1222 COVID-19 vaccine. V gene TRBV7-9 combines with J gene TRBJ2-6; tentatively, D is TRBD1 or TRBD2 (5 bases each). CDR3 bases: TGTGCCAGCAGCCCTACGCCAGGGAGCTCTGGGGCCAACGTCCTGACTTTC. It is translated as CASSPTPGSSGANVLTF.